Below, 6 T cell receptor beta chains from the same sample are listed, as sequenced in a study of blood T cell repertoires in COVID-19. TCRdb's copy holds only in-frame clones and misses some; the assay was immunoSEQ multiplex PCR. The data show some 250,000 clones, with about 88% seen just once and roughly 1.8% held by the top ten. Sequenced material: peripheral blood. These receptors originate from a man under 40 with active or convalescent COVID-19.

The chain joins TRBV7-2 to TRBJ2-7; TRBD1 agrees at 10 bases. J gave up 5 bases and V 5 bases, and 12 bases lay outside the gene matches. Per the germline V gene, CDR1 is SGHTA and CDR2 is FQGNSA. This CDR3 has 16 residues. The CDR3 spells CASSEDRGRTLHEQYF. DNA for the CDR3: TGTGCCAGCAGCGAAGACAGGGGGCGAACTCTCCACGAGCAGTACTTC.

The V gene is TRBV18, the J gene TRBJ2-7, with D hard to call. The CDR3 sequence is 16 residues long. V dropped 2 bases and J dropped 0 bases, with 14 bases sitting between them. Germline V lookup: CDR1 KGHSH, CDR2 LQKENI. The CDR3, as DNA: TGTGCCAGCTCACCAAGATCGTCTGCTAACTCCTACGAGCAGTACTTC. Translating it yields CASSPRSSANSYEQYF.

This chain links TRBV9 with TRBJ2-3; D unresolved. Germline assignment: CDR1 SGDLS and CDR2 YYNGEE. This CDR3 contains 13 residues. Trimming took 0 bases from V and 7 from J, leaving 9 bases between them. The CDR3 region is CASSVGFYNTQYF. The CDR3 DNA follows: TGTGCCAGCAGCGTAGGATTTTACAATACGCAGTATTTT.

The V and J genes are TRBV19 and TRBJ1-2, with D uncertain. Germline loops: CDR1 LNHDA, CDR2 SQIVND (reference sequence). This CDR3 is built from 11 residues. V was shortened by 8 bases and J by 7 bases, with 11 bases between the two germline ends. CDR3 sequence (DNA): TGTGCCAGTCCGACTCCACGTGGCTACACCTTC. Protein: CASPTPRGYTF.

The chain has TRBV6-5 and TRBJ2-3, with TRBD1 matching 9 bases. V lost 6 bases and J lost 4; bases outside the gene matches: 8. Germline V gene sequence: CDR1 MNHEY, CDR2 SVGAGI. This CDR3 comprises 15 residues. The CDR3 DNA sequence: TGTGCCAGCAGGAAACAGGGGGCTATGGCAGATACGCAGTATTTT. Protein sequence: CASRKQGAMADTQYF.

The J gene is TRBJ1-5, the V gene TRBV4-1, with 10 bases identical to TRBD1. The V gene end was trimmed by 3 bases and the J gene end by 6 bases; junction bases not matched to a gene: 5. CDR3 size: 15 residues. Germline V gene sequence: CDR1 MGHRA, CDR2 YSYEKL. In DNA form, the CDR3 reads TGCGCCAGCAGCCAGGGGACAGGGGAGAGTCAGCCCCAGCATTTT. This codes for CASSQGTGESQPQHF.